This T cell receptor beta chain was sequenced during a study of T cell responses to AZD1222 COVID-19 vaccine. Method: immunoSEQ multiplex PCR; TCRdb's copy keeps in-frame clones and lacks some. This sample has roughly 150,000 clones; roughly nine tenths occur once, and the top ten carry 1% to 1.4%. The V segment lost 5 bases and the J segment 5 bases; nucleotides outside the gene matches: 8. The germline CDR1 and CDR2 sequences are LNHDA and SQIVND (reference sequence). The CDR3 spans 14 residues. Notes on this clone: Its antigen is as yet unknown.

Study-wide points: The study identified only a handful of AZD1222 recipients as seropositive at baseline. In a largely white British group with more females than males, clonal diversity was possibly underestimated.

The rearrangement uses TRBV19 and TRBJ2-7; TRBD1 matches at 8 bases. The specimen comprised peripheral blood, sampled 28 days after the second AZD1222 dose. The sequence was collected from an adult who received the AZD1222 COVID-19 vaccine. The CDR3 DNA is TGTGCCAGTAGTCCAAGGACAGGGACCGACGAGCAGTACTTC. It translates to CASSPRTGTDEQYF.